Presented here are 16 T cell receptor beta chains from one specimen sequenced in a study of blood T cell repertoires in COVID-19. Clones were read by immunoSEQ multiplex PCR, and TCRdb kept only the in-frame ones, dropping some. Here the sample spans approximately 150,000 clones, approximately 80% being singletons. The sample comprised peripheral blood. These receptors all stem from a woman aged 45-65 years in a cohort sampled during active or convalescent COVID-19.

The chain joins TRBV19 to TRBJ2-5, with D maybe TRBD2 (6 bases). The CDR3 runs 14 residues. V lost 5 bases and J 2 bases, leaving 12 bases between the germline ends. Germline V CDR1 and CDR2: LNHDA, SQIVND (reference sequence). For the CDR3, the DNA is TGTGCCAGTAGTTCGCCGGGACTGCAAGAGACCCAGTACTTC. Its protein product is CASSSPGLQETQYF.

This chain joins TRBV6-2 or TRBV6-3 and TRBJ1-2, with TRBD1 matching 8 bases. In germline, CDR1 is MNHEY, CDR2 SVGEGT. V dropped 6 bases and J dropped 8; count of bases not matched to a gene: 17. CDR3 length equals 16 residues. The CDR3 loop is CASSLDPGQGGRGYTF. CDR3 bases: TGTGCCAGCAGCTTGGACCCCGGACAGGGAGGTCGCGGCTACACCTTC.

The chain recombines TRBV20-1 with TRBJ1-2; 7 bases agree with TRBD1. Trimming took 8 bases from V and 3 from J; bases not matched to a gene: 3. Germline assignment: CDR1 DFQATT and CDR2 SNEGSKA (reference sequence). The CDR3 loop spans 11 amino acids. CDR3 region: CSTGEDYGYTF. In nucleotides, the CDR3 is TGCAGTACAGGGGAGGACTATGGCTACACCTTC.

J is TRBJ2-5 and V is TRBV6-5; D might be TRBD1 (6 bases). The germline CDR1 and CDR2 sequences are MNHEY and SVGAGI. The CDR3 contains 14 residues. Trimming stripped 7 bases from V and 4 bases from J, with 16 bases between. This chain's CDR3 is CASNSGQRIETQYF. The CDR3 DNA reads TGTGCCAGCAATTCCGGACAGCGGATAGAGACCCAGTACTTC.

V and J are TRBV3-1 (or the pseudogene TRBV3-2) and TRBJ1-3; D perhaps matches TRBD1 (6 bases). Trimming left V 3 bases short and J 2 bases short, with 8 bases between. Germline V gene sequence: CDR1 LGHDT, CDR2 YNNKEL (reference sequence). This CDR3 contains 14 residues. The CDR3 spells CASSQGAAGNTIYF. CDR3 in DNA: TGTGCCAGCAGCCAGGGGGCCGCTGGAAACACCATATATTTT.

The chain links TRBV2 to TRBJ1-6, with 10 bases aligning to TRBD1. The V gene's germline CDR1 is SNHLY and CDR2 FYNNEI. Unmatched junction bases numbered 21, after V lost 4 bases and J lost 15 bases. CDR3 length equals 18 residues. This CDR3 reads CASSGRGTKTGGFLRLHF. In DNA form, the CDR3 reads TGTGCCAGCAGTGGAAGGGGCACCAAGACAGGGGGCTTTCTTCGCCTCCACTTT.

The chain is built from TRBV29-1 and TRBJ1-2, with TRBD1 identical over 9 bases. The CDR3 totals 14 residues. Trimming removed 3 bases from V and 6 bases from J; junction bases left unmatched: 8. CDR1 and CDR2 (germline): SQVTM, ANQGSEA. CDR3 residues: CSVEDRGLGDGYTF. The DNA for the CDR3 is TGCAGCGTTGAGGACAGGGGCTTAGGGGATGGCTACACCTTC.

This sequence joins TRBV7-2 and TRBJ2-1; 7 bases map to TRBD2. The CDR3 covers 16 residues. The germline CDR1 and CDR2 sequences are SGHTA and FQGNSA. Trimming removed 1 base from V and 0 bases from J; junction bases left unmatched: 3. CDR3 amino acids: CASSLGGGTSYNEQFF. The CDR3 DNA follows: TGTGCCAGCAGCTTAGGGGGGGGGACCTCCTACAATGAGCAGTTCTTC. The entire variable domain, with the rest obtained from reference TRBV7-2 and TRBJ2-1, is as follows: GAGVSQSPSNKVTEKGKDVELRCDPISGHTALYWYRQSLGQGLEFLIYFQGNSAPDKSGLPSDRFSAERTGGSVSTLTIQRTQQEDSAVYLCASSLGGGTSYNEQFFGPGTRLTVL.

The chain recombines TRBV30 with TRBJ2-7; D may be TRBD2 (6 bases). Trimming took 3 bases from V and 7 from J, leaving 16 bases between them. Per germline, CDR1 GTSNPN and CDR2 SVGIG (reference sequence). CDR3 length: 13 amino acids. The CDR3 nucleotides are TGTGCCTGGAGCACGGGACTCCTTTTTGAGCAGTACTTC. This gives the protein CAWSTGLLFEQYF.

V and J are TRBV19 and TRBJ2-7; 13 nucleotides agree with TRBD2. After removal of 6 bases from V and 2 bases from J, the junction contained 7 bases not matched to a gene. Germline assignment: CDR1 LNHDA and CDR2 SQIVND (reference sequence). The CDR3 totals 16 residues. The CDR3 DNA follows: TGTGCCAGTAGCATCTCACTAGCGGGGGGGACCTACGAGCAGTACTTC. Residues: CASSISLAGGTYEQYF.

This chain's CDR3 is CASPDRPLSPLHF. The CDR3 nucleotides read TGCGCCAGCCCAGACAGGCCGTTATCACCCCTCCACTTT. The V gene is TRBV10-1, the J gene TRBJ1-6; possibly TRBD1 for D (6 bases). V lost 8 bases and J lost 10, with 15 bases in between. The CDR3 totals 13 residues. Germline assignment: CDR1 WNHNN and CDR2 SYGVQD (reference sequence).

This clone was seen a handful of times. This chain uses TRBV19 with TRBJ2-5; weak D call: TRBD1 (6 bases). The CDR3 runs to 14 residues. Germline V gene lookup returns CDR1 LNHDA and CDR2 SQIVND (reference sequence). V was trimmed by 4 bases and J by 1 base, leaving 10 bases between them. The CDR3 protein is CASSNTGPQETQYF. DNA of the CDR3: TGTGCCAGTAGTAACACAGGGCCCCAAGAGACCCAGTACTTC.

The gene calls are TRBV23-1 and TRBJ1-1; 9 nucleotides match TRBD1. TRBV23-1 is assigned to the ORF class and has an uncertain function. The J segment lost 8 bases and the V segment lost 0 bases, leaving 4 bases of the junction unmatched. The CDR3 is 14 residues long. CDR3 protein: CASSQSRTGEEAFF. The CDR3 DNA follows: TGCGCCAGCAGTCAATCGCGGACAGGGGAGGAAGCTTTCTTT.

This chain links TRBV3-1 (or the pseudogene TRBV3-2) with TRBJ1-4; D call uncertain. CDR3 size: 14 residues. V lost 0 bases, J lost 6 bases, and 8 bases lay in between. The germline V gene encodes CDR1 LGHDT and CDR2 YNNKEL (reference sequence). In DNA, the CDR3 is TGTGCCAGCAGCCAAGAGGCCGGGGATGAAAAACTGTTTTTT. Its translation is CASSQEAGDEKLFF.

V usage is TRBV10-3 and J usage is TRBJ2-1; 9 bases map to TRBD2. With V trimmed by 6 bases and J by 7 bases, 10 bases remained unmatched. CDR1 ENHRY and CDR2 SYGVKD come from the germline V gene. The CDR3 has 15 residues. The CDR3 is CAISRIGTSRNEQFF. Here the CDR3 DNA reads TGTGCCATCAGCCGAATTGGGACTAGCAGGAATGAGCAGTTCTTC.

The chain couples TRBV5-3 to TRBJ1-4; D might be TRBD1 (6 bases). TRBV5-3 is marked as an open reading frame, function uncertain. V dropped 0 bases and J dropped 1 base, with 19 bases sitting between them. The CDR3 consists of 19 residues. The CDR3 reads CARSLEGYRDKGTNEKLFF. CDR3 sequence (DNA): TGTGCCAGAAGCTTGGAAGGGTACAGGGATAAGGGAACTAATGAAAAACTGTTTTTT.